Reported below is one TCR beta chain. The data originate from a study of cytotoxic CD8 clonotypes in ibrutinib-treated CLL. Germline V gene lookup returns CDR1 MGHRA and CDR2 YSYEKL. CDR3 length: 16 amino acids. J was trimmed by 4 bases and V by 3 bases; bases with no gene match: 10. TCRdb's table, derived via immunoSEQ multiplex PCR, lists solely in-frame clones and lacks some. The sample lists fewer than 400,000 clones, roughly 71% occurring once. The input for sequencing was PBMCs, taken after 36 months of ibrutinib treatment. V usage is TRBV4-1 and J usage is TRBJ2-7; 9 nucleotides line up with TRBD2. The clonotype was recovered from a human donor with chronic lymphocytic leukemia. CDR3 sequence reads: CASSHLEIAGVYEQYF. The CDR3 DNA follows: TGCGCCAGCAGCCATCTCGAGATAGCGGGAGTGTACGAGCAGTACTTC.